The 2 T cell receptor beta chains reported below all come from one sample, sequenced in a study of blood T cell repertoires in COVID-19. Assay: immunoSEQ multiplex PCR; the TCRdb copy retains only in-frame clones and omits some. The repertoire includes approximately 500,000 clones, over 75% of them detected once, and 1.5% to 2% sits in the top ten. The sequenced sample consisted of PBMCs or T cells enriched from blood (not recorded which). The receptors derive from a woman in her thirties or forties who had recovered from COVID-19.

This clone was seen only once. The genes are TRBV27 and TRBJ1-1; D remains ambiguous. V shed 8 bases and J shed 2 bases, with 15 bases lying between them. Germline loops: CDR1 MNHEY, CDR2 SMNVEV (reference sequence). The CDR3 is 14 residues long. In DNA, the CDR3 is TGTGCCAGCGGGAAGACAAGACTAAACACTGAAGCTTTCTTT. It encodes CASGKTRLNTEAFF.

The chain uses TRBV25-1 and TRBJ1-5; a weak D match, TRBD1 (6 bases). The CDR3 is 12 amino acids. Trimming removed 5 bases at V and 6 bases at J, with 8 bases between. Germline-derived CDR1 and CDR2 are MGHDK and SYGVNS. The CDR3 region is CASSTGFQPQHF. CDR3 bases: TGTGCCAGCAGTACAGGGTTTCAGCCCCAGCATTTT.